Below are 3 T cell receptor beta chains sequenced from a single sample in a study of shared clonotypes between healthy human individuals. The repertoire was sequenced with immunoSEQ multiplex PCR; TCRdb's copy has only in-frame clones and lacks some. The sample has about 1,800,000 clones; approximately 94% are singletons. Naivety among CD8 cells was defined by CD45RO negativity and positive CCR7 selection, thereby excluding terminally differentiated effector memory CD45RA+ cells. Material: naive CD8+ T cells sorted from blood. The receptor set was obtained from a man between 18 and 35 years old in good health.

The chain links TRBV11-2 to TRBJ2-5; 13 bases map to TRBD2. CDR1 is SGHAT, CDR2 FQNNGV, per germline. CDR3 size: 17 residues. J lost 4 bases, V lost 4 bases, and 9 bases had no gene match. The CDR3 sequence: CASSSGTSGIQGETQYF. The CDR3 DNA is TGTGCCAGCAGCTCCGGGACTAGCGGGATCCAAGGAGAGACCCAGTACTTC.

The rearrangement links TRBV4-3 to TRBJ2-3, with D hard to call. Trimming removed 4 bases from V and 3 bases from J, with 11 bases in between. Germline CDR1 reads LGHNA; CDR2 reads YSLEER. The CDR3 consists of 14 residues. The CDR3 DNA reads as TGCGCCAGCAGCCCAGTTGGCGGAACAGATACGCAGTATTTT. It translates to CASSPVGGTDTQYF.

The rearrangement links TRBV9 to TRBJ2-7; 10 bases are shared with TRBD2. In germline, CDR1 is SGDLS, CDR2 YYNGEE. The trim removed 0 bases at V and 3 bases at J, leaving 9 bases unmatched. The CDR3 sequence is 17 residues long. The chain's CDR3 is CASSVDGTSAGYYEQYF. In nucleotides, the CDR3 is TGTGCCAGCAGCGTAGATGGGACTAGCGCGGGATACTACGAGCAGTACTTC.